This TCR beta chain came from a study of T cells after yellow fever vaccination. General study results and limits: The bulk population could contribute abundant contaminating clonotypes to FACS-sorted repertoires.

This clonotype occurred a few times. Its antigen is unknown. The study made its TCR cDNA through 5'RACE template switching. That step introduced a universal primer site along with UMIs. TCRdb ran MiXCR on the 5' RACE reads and lists one entry per CDR3 protein. This sample has approximately 300,000 distinct CDR3 sequences, with around 10% found just once. The CDR3 covers 14 residues. Germline CDR1 reads SNHLY; CDR2 reads FYNNEI. V lost 7 bases, J lost 5 bases, and 17 bases lay in between. The chain couples TRBV2 to TRBJ1-2; maybe TRBD1 (5 bases). The receptor was isolated from a man aged 18 to 29 who received the YFV17D yellow fever vaccine. Sequencing used CD4+ T cells sorted from PBMCs, obtained 45 days after the yellow fever booster vaccination. The CDR3 bases are TGTGCCAGCACCCCGGGGGGGAGAGAATATGGCTACACCTTC. This translates into CASTPGGREYGYTF.